The clone carrying this TCR beta chain appeared a few times. Antigen specificity is unknown. The method was immunoSEQ multiplex PCR; TCRdb's version includes in-frame clones alone and lacks a portion of them. The sample yields roughly 30,000 clones, approximately 84% seen once. V was cut by 5 bases and J by 1 base, with 8 bases left in between. Germline values: CDR1 LNHDA, CDR2 SQIVND (reference sequence). The CDR3 loop spans 13 amino acids. The sample originates from a study of neoadjuvant nivolumab and ipilimumab in lung cancer. Study conclusions and caveats: Higher pretherapy blood TCR richness went with higher resected-tumor richness.

The J gene is TRBJ1-1, the V gene TRBV19; D call uncertain. Here the sequenced sample was peripheral blood, taken before neoadjuvant nivolumab, alone or with ipilimumab. This clonotype was obtained from an adult with non-small cell lung cancer. This CDR3 reads CASSAQRNTEAFF. The CDR3 nucleotides are TGTGCCAGTAGTGCCCAAAGGAACACTGAAGCTTTCTTT.